This TCR beta chain originates from a study of blood T cell repertoires in COVID-19. The overall study: The origin of the acute and convalescent COVID-19 samples was the United States, Italy and Spain. PBMCs, B-cell-depleted T cells, or T cells provided the cDNA or gDNA that made up the material.

In the source study's methods: Using reference gene primer amplification, nucleated cell counts were estimated. The data were produced by immunoSEQ multiplex PCR, yet TCRdb's version contains in-frame clones alone and is incomplete. The V and J calls and clone size come from that table; D and trimming were worked out from the DNA. This table has under 250,000 clones, around 88% appearing once. Deletions cut 1 base from V and 0 bases from J, with 10 bases between. The CDR3 totals 15 residues. Germline loops: CDR1 SGHTA, CDR2 FQGNSA. V gene TRBV7-2 combines with J gene TRBJ2-7; no definite D call. Sequencing was done on a sample of peripheral blood. This sequence was found in a man older than 75 with acute or convalescent COVID-19. The CDR3, as DNA: TGTGCCAGCAGCTTAGAGATTGCGAGCTCCTACGAGCAGTACTTC. The encoded protein is CASSLEIASSYEQYF.